These 5 T cell receptor beta chains originate from one sample sequenced in a study of T cell responses to AZD1222 COVID-19 vaccine. Clones were read by immunoSEQ multiplex PCR, and TCRdb kept only the in-frame ones, dropping some. The sample carries about 140,000 clones, 92% recorded once. Sequenced here: peripheral blood, sampled 28 days after the second AZD1222 dose. These receptor sequences come from an adult who received the AZD1222 COVID-19 vaccine.

The J gene is TRBJ2-7, the V gene TRBV11-1; D may match TRBD1 or TRBD2 (5 bases each). Between the trimmed V and J ends, which lost 1 base and 5 bases, there was a span of 12 bases. The CDR3 loop spans 14 amino acids. Germline assignment: CDR1 SGHAT and CDR2 FQDESV (reference sequence). The CDR3 bases are TGTGCCAGCAGCTTAGACTTCGGGACCGACGAGCAGTACTTC. Amino acids: CASSLDFGTDEQYF.

This clone was recorded once. The chain joins TRBV6-5 to TRBJ2-5, with D tentatively TRBD1 or TRBD2 (5 bases each). This CDR3 is built from 14 residues. V was clipped by 2 bases and J by 2 bases, with 9 bases between them. Germline loops: CDR1 MNHEY, CDR2 SVGAGI. The CDR3 nucleotides are TGTGCCAGCAGTTACGGGGGTAGACAAGAGACCCAGTACTTC. Encoded protein: CASSYGGRQETQYF.

On this clone itself: This specimen includes other DNA sequences encoding the same CDR3. This chain uses TRBV5-1 with TRBJ1-4; 10 bases are a match to TRBD1. The trim removed 4 bases at V and 5 bases at J, leaving 5 bases unmatched. The CDR3 is 15 residues long. Per the germline V gene, CDR1 is SGHRS and CDR2 is YFSETQ. The chain's CDR3 is CASSRGTGENEKLFF. The DNA for the CDR3 is TGCGCCAGCAGCAGGGGGACAGGGGAAAATGAAAAACTGTTTTTT.

The rearrangement uses TRBV6-5 and TRBJ2-7; 11 bases fit TRBD1. Trimming cost V 5 bases and J 2 bases; bases outside gene matches: 5. This CDR3 is built from 15 residues. Germline-derived CDR1 and CDR2 are MNHEY and SVGAGI. CDR3 sequence (DNA): TGTGCCAGCAGTCCTCGGGGACAGGGGGCCTACGAGCAGTACTTC. Its translation is CASSPRGQGAYEQYF.

This chain links TRBV3-1 (or the pseudogene TRBV3-2) with TRBJ2-3; 12 bases fit TRBD2. The germline gives CDR1 LGHDT, CDR2 YNNKEL (reference sequence). The CDR3 spans 16 residues. Unmatched junction bases numbered 4, after V lost 4 bases and J lost 2 bases. CDR3 DNA: TGTGCCAGCAGCCGCCTAGCGGGGGGGCCCACAGATACGCAGTATTTT. It is translated as CASSRLAGGPTDTQYF.